This entry lists 11 T cell receptor beta chains sequenced from one sample in a study of Ad26.COV2.S vaccination and SARS-CoV-2 variants. The assay was immunoSEQ multiplex PCR, and TCRdb's table has in-frame clones only and misses some. Altogether hundreds of thousands of clones are present, about 93% being singletons, with the ten largest covering 9% to 15%. Treatment of the sample: some 20 received Ad26.COV2.S at low or high dose, single or two shots; roughly five received placebo; per-sample allocation not given. Day 63 following the first vaccine or placebo injection was when the samples were taken. The sample was peripheral blood, taken in a trial of Ad26.COV2.S vaccine versus placebo. These receptors came from a person aged 18 to 65 who received the Ad26.COV2.S COVID-19 vaccine or a placebo.

The chain combines TRBV4-2 with TRBJ1-2; 7 nucleotides agree with TRBD1. The germline gives CDR1 LGHNA, CDR2 YNFKEQ. The CDR3 has 15 residues. V was clipped by 0 bases and J by 4 bases; unmatched bases: 5. CDR3 loop: CASSQEGGTVYGYTF. The CDR3 bases are TGTGCCAGCAGCCAAGAAGGGGGGACAGTCTATGGCTACACCTTC.

This clone was seen a few times. This chain links TRBV20-1 with TRBJ1-2; D not resolved. V lost 4 bases, J lost 12 bases, and 12 bases lay in between. CDR1 and CDR2 from the germline V gene are DFQATT and SNEGSKA (reference sequence). This CDR3 has 10 residues. CDR3 in amino acids: CSAIDAVDTF. The DNA of the CDR3 is TGCAGTGCTATCGACGCTGTCGACACCTTC.

V is TRBV9 and J is TRBJ2-3; 9 bases agree with TRBD2. J gave up 4 bases and V 2 bases, and 8 bases lay outside the gene matches. CDR1 is SGDLS and CDR2 is YYNGEE in the germline V gene. This CDR3 is built from 16 residues. The DNA of the CDR3 is TGTGCCAGCAGCGTGCGGGGACTAGCAGTCTCAGATACGCAGTATTTT. Translated: CASSVRGLAVSDTQYF.

The J gene is TRBJ2-3, the V gene TRBV5-4, with 7 bases lining up with TRBD2. The CDR3 totals 15 residues. V was pared by 0 bases and J by 3 bases, with 4 bases of the junction left unmatched. Germline CDR1 is SGHNT and CDR2 is YYREEE (reference sequence). The CDR3 DNA sequence: TGTGCCAGCAGCTTGGGGGCCGGGAGGACAGATACGCAGTATTTT. Translation: CASSLGAGRTDTQYF.

The chain uses TRBV28 and TRBJ1-4, with TRBD1 matching 10 bases. The CDR3 consists of 15 residues. Germline trimming cut 6 bases from V and 7 bases from J; bases unmatched to any gene: 8. Per the germline V gene, CDR1 is MDHEN and CDR2 is SYDVKM. The CDR3 protein is CASSTPGQGTEKLFF. CDR3 DNA sequence: TGTGCCAGCAGCACCCCGGGACAGGGGACTGAAAAACTGTTTTTT.

The chain couples TRBV18 to TRBJ1-1; no reliable D call. The CDR3 is made up of 15 amino acids. Germline loops: CDR1 KGHSH, CDR2 LQKENI. Trimming took 1 base from V and 0 from J, leaving 9 bases between them. The CDR3 protein is CASSPRETVNTEAFF. CDR3 nucleotide sequence: TGTGCCAGCTCACCACGAGAAACCGTGAACACTGAAGCTTTCTTT. Complete variable domain (other parts from reference TRBV18 and TRBJ1-1): NAGVMQNPRHLVRRRGQEARLRCSPMKGHSHVYWYRQLPEEGLKFMVYLQKENIIDESGMPKERFSAEFPKEGPSILRIQQVVRGDSAAYFCASSPRETVNTEAFFGQGTRLTVV.

The chain uses TRBV7-2 and TRBJ2-2; D is uncertain. V lost 5 bases to trimming and J lost 6 bases, with 13 bases between them. The CDR3 covers 14 residues. Germline CDR1 reads SGHTA; CDR2 reads FQGNSA. CDR3 bases: TGTGCCAGCAGCCTTACCCACACGGCCGGGGAGCTGTTTTTT. Translation: CASSLTHTAGELFF.

This chain joins TRBV27 and TRBJ2-1; tentatively, D is TRBD2 (6 bases). This CDR3 is 14 amino acids long. CDR1 and CDR2 from the germline V gene are MNHEY and SMNVEV (reference sequence). Deletions cut 2 bases from V and 10 bases from J, with 15 bases between. The CDR3 here is CASSLRDWYGEQFF. DNA for the CDR3: TGTGCCAGCAGTTTACGGGACTGGTATGGGGAGCAGTTCTTC.

The rearrangement links TRBV6-6 to TRBJ1-1, with D possibly TRBD1 on 6 matching bases. Germline-derived CDR1 and CDR2 are MNHNY and SVGAGI (reference sequence). V lost 4 bases and J lost 1, with 13 bases in between. The CDR3 length is 15 residues. CDR3 sequence: CASSSPGASNTEAFF. DNA of the CDR3: TGTGCCAGCAGTTCACCAGGGGCGTCGAACACTGAAGCTTTCTTT.

This clone occurred a few times. The same CDR3 arises from other DNA sequences in this sample as well. The gene calls are TRBV30 and TRBJ1-3; no firm D call. Germline V CDR1 and CDR2: GTSNPN, SVGIG (reference sequence). The CDR3 covers 11 residues. Between the trimmed V and J ends, which lost 5 bases and 0 bases, there was a span of 2 bases. CDR3 bases: TGTGCCTGGGGCTCTGGAAACACCATATATTTT. It specifies CAWGSGNTIYF.

V usage is TRBV28 and J usage is TRBJ2-5; 7 bases line up with TRBD1. Germline V CDR1 and CDR2: MDHEN, SYDVKM. CDR3 length: 16 amino acids. Losses at the gene ends were 5 bases for V and 1 base for J; bases not matched to a gene: 10. CDR3 loop: CASSVGTDKVQETQYF. Here the CDR3 DNA reads TGTGCCAGCAGTGTCGGGACAGACAAGGTCCAAGAGACCCAGTACTTC.